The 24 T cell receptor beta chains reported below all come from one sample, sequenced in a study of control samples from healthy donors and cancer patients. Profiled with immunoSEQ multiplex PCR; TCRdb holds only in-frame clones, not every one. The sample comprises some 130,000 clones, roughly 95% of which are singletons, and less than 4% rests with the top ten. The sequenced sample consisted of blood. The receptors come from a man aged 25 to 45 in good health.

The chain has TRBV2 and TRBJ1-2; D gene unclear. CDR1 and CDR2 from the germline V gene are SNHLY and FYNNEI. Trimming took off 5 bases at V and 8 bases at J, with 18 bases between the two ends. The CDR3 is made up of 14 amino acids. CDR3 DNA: TGTGCCAGCAGTCTCAGAGTCCCCTCTCGGGGCTACACCTTC. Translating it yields CASSLRVPSRGYTF.

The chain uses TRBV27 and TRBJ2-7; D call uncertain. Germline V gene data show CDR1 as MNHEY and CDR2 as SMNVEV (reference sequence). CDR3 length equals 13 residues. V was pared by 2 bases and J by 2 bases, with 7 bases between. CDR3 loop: CASSLAVPYEQYF. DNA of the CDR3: TGTGCCAGCAGTTTAGCGGTCCCCTACGAGCAGTACTTC.

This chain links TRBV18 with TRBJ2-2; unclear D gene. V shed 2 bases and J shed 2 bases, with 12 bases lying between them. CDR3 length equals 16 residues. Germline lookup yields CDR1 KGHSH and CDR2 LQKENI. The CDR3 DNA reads TGTGCCAGCTCACCATTTAGGGTTTCCAACACCGGGGAGCTGTTTTTT. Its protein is CASSPFRVSNTGELFF. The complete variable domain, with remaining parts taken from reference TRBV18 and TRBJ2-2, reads NAGVMQNPRHLVRRRGQEARLRCSPMKGHSHVYWYRQLPEEGLKFMVYLQKENIIDESGMPKERFSAEFPKEGPSILRIQQVVRGDSAAYFCASSPFRVSNTGELFFGEGSRLTVL.

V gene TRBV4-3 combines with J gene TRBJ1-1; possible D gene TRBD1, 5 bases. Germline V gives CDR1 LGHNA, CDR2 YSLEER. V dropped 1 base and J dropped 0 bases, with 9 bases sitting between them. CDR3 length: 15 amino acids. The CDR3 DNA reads TGCGCCAGCAGCCAAGTTAGGGGAATGAACACTGAAGCTTTCTTT. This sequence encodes CASSQVRGMNTEAFF.

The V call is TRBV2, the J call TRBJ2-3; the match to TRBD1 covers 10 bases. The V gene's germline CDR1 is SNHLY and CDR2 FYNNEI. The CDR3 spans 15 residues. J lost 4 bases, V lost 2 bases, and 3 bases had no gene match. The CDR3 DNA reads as TGTGCCAGCAGTGAAAGGGGGACAGGGGCAGATACGCAGTATTTT. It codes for CASSERGTGADTQYF.

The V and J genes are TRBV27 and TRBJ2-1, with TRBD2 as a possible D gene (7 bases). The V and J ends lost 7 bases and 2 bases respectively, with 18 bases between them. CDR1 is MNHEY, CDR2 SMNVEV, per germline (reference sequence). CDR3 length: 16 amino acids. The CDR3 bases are TGTGCCAGCACCCACACCCGGGGGGCCCCCTACAATGAGCAGTTCTTC. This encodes CASTHTRGAPYNEQFF.

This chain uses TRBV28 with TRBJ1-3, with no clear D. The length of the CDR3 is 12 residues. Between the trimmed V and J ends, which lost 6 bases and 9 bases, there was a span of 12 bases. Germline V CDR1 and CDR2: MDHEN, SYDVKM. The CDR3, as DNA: TGTGCCAGCAGGCAGTCGGGCTTCACCATATATTTT. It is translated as CASRQSGFTIYF.

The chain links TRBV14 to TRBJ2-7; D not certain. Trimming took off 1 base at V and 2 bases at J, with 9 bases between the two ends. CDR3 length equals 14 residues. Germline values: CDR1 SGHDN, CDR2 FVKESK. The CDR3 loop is CASSQGHLPYEQYF. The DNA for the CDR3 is TGTGCCAGCAGCCAAGGGCACCTCCCCTACGAGCAGTACTTC.

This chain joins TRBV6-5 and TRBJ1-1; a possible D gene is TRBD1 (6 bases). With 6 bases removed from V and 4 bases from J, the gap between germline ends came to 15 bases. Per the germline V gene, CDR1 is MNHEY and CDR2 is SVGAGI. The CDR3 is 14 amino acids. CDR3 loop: CASRTRGGLTEAFF. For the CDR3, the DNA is TGTGCCAGCAGAACAAGGGGGGGGCTCACTGAAGCTTTCTTT.

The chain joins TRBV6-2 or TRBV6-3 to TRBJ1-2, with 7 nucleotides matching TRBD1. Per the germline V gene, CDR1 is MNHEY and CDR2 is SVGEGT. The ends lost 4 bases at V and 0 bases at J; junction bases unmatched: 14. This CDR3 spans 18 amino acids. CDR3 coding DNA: TGTGCCAGCAGTTTTGAACCGGGACAGCCTTTCGCTAACTATGGCTACACCTTC. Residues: CASSFEPGQPFANYGYTF.

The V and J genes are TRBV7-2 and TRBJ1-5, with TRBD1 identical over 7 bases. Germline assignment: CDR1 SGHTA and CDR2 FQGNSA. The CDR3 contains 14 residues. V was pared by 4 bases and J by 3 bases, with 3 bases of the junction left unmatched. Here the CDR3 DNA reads TGTGCCAGCAGCTCACAGGGGTCCAATCAGCCCCAGCATTTT. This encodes CASSSQGSNQPQHF.

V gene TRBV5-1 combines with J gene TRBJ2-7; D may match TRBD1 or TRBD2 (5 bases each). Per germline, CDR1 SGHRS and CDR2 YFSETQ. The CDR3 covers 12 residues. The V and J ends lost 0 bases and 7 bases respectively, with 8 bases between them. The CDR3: CASSLGGDEQYF. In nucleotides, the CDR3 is TGCGCCAGCAGCTTGGGAGGGGATGAGCAGTACTTC.

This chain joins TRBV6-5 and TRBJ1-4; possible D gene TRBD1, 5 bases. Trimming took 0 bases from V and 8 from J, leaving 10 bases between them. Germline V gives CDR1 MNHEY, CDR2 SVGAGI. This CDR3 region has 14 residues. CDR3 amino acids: CASSYSGRVEKLFF. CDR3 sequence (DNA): TGTGCCAGCAGTTACTCCGGCAGGGTGGAAAAACTGTTTTTT.

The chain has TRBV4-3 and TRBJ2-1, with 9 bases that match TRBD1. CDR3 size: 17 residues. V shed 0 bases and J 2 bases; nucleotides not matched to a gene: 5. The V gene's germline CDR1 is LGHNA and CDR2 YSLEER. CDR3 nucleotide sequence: TGCGCCAGCAGCCAAGATGCCGGGACAGGGACCTACAATGAGCAGTTCTTC. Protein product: CASSQDAGTGTYNEQFF.

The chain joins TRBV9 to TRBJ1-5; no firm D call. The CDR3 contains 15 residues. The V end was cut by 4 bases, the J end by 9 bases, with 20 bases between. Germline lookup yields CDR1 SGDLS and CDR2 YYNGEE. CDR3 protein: CASSHGPEGMWPQHF. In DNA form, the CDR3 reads TGTGCCAGCAGCCACGGACCGGAGGGTATGTGGCCCCAGCATTTT.

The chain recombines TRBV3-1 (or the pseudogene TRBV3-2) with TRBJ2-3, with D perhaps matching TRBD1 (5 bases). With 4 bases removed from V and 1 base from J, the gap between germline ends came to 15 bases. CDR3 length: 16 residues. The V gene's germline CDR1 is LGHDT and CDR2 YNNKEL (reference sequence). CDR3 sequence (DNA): TGTGCCAGCAGCCTACTGGACACGTCTTGCACAGATACGCAGTATTTT. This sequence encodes CASSLLDTSCTDTQYF.

The CDR3 is CASSPPLSDRGGSPLHF. CDR3 sequence (DNA): TGTGCCAGCTCACCACCATTAAGCGACAGGGGAGGCTCACCCCTCCACTTT. This chain links TRBV18 with TRBJ1-6; 8 nucleotides agree with TRBD1. CDR1 is KGHSH, CDR2 LQKENI, per germline. J lost 10 bases, V lost 0 bases, and 11 bases had no gene match. This CDR3 is 17 amino acids long.

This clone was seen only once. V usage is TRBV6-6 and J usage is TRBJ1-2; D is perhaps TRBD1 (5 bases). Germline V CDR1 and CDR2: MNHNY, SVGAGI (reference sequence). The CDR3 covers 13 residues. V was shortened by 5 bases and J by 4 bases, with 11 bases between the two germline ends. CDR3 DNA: TGTGCCAGCAGTATTCGGGACCTCTATGGCTACACCTTC. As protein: CASSIRDLYGYTF.

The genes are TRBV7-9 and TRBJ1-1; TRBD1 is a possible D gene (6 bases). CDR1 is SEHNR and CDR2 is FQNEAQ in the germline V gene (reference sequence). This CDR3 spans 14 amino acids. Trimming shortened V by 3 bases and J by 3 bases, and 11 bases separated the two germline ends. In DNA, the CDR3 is TGTGCCAGCAGCTTTAATCACAGGGACACTGAAGCTTTCTTT. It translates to CASSFNHRDTEAFF.

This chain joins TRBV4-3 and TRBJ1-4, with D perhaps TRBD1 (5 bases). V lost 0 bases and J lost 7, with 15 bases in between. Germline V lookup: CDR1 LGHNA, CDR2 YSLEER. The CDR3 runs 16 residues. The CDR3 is CASSQDGRGGREKLFF. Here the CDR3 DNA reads TGCGCCAGCAGCCAAGATGGAAGGGGAGGGCGTGAAAAACTGTTTTTT.

CDR3 nucleotide sequence: TGTGCCAGCAGTGAAAACCCGGGACAGTTTAATGAAAAACTGTTTTTT. Encoded protein: CASSENPGQFNEKLFF. The V and J genes are TRBV2 and TRBJ1-4; TRBD1 matches at 7 bases. Germline V gene sequence: CDR1 SNHLY, CDR2 FYNNEI. V shed 2 bases and J 4 bases; nucleotides not matched to a gene: 7. The CDR3 sequence is 16 residues long.

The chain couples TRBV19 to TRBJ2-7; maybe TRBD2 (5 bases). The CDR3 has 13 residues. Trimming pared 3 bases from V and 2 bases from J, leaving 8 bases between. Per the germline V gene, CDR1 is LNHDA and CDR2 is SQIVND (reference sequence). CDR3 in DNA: TGTGCCAGTAGTATTCAGGAGGCCTACGAGCAGTACTTC. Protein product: CASSIQEAYEQYF.

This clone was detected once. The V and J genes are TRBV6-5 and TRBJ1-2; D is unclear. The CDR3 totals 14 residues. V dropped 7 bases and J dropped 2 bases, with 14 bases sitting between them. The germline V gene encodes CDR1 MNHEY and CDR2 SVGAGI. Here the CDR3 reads CASTYRWANYGYTF. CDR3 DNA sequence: TGTGCCAGCACCTACCGATGGGCGAACTATGGCTACACCTTC.

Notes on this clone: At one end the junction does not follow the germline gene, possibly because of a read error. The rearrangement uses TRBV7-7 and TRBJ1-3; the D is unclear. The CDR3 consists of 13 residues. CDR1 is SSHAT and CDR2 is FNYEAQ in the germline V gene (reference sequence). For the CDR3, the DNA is TGTGCTAGCAGTCTCACGTTTGGAAACACCATATATTTT. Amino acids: CASSLTFGNTIYF.